The 31 T cell receptor beta chains below were found in one sample sequenced in a study of shared T cell receptors in the human thymus. Using immunoSEQ multiplex PCR, the repertoire was profiled, and TCRdb retains in-frame clones only, with some absent. The sample consists of 600,000 to 900,000 clones, 70% to 90% of them appearing once. These data also featured in a second study, about human thymus T cells.

Specimen: thymocytes. The receptors were sampled from a girl under three years old with a congenital heart defect.

The V and J genes are TRBV5-1 and TRBJ1-4, with TRBD1 as a possible D gene (6 bases). Germline V gene sequence: CDR1 SGHRS, CDR2 YFSETQ. There are 17 residues in the CDR3. Deletions cut 0 bases from V and 4 bases from J, with 16 bases between. CDR3 residues: CASSLVPRDTDNEKLFF. CDR3 sequence (DNA): TGCGCCAGCAGCTTGGTCCCACGGGACACGGATAATGAAAAACTGTTTTTT. Full variable domain (remainder filled in from reference TRBV5-1 and TRBJ1-4): KAGVTQTPRYLIKTRGQQVTLSCSPISGHRSVSWYQQTPGQGLQFLFEYFSETQRNKGNFPGRFSGRQFSNSRSEMNVSTLELGDSALYLCASSLVPRDTDNEKLFFGSGTQLSVL.

V is TRBV11-2 and J is TRBJ1-2, with D perhaps matching TRBD1 (6 bases). There are 15 residues in the CDR3. The V and J ends lost 5 bases and 4 bases respectively, with 17 bases between them. Germline V lookup: CDR1 SGHAT, CDR2 FQNNGV. DNA for the CDR3: TGTGCCAGCAGCCCCTTGACAGGACCGCCCTATGGCTACACCTTC. This gives the protein CASSPLTGPPYGYTF.

The chain is built from TRBV11-1 and TRBJ2-5, with TRBD2 identical over 15 bases. With 5 bases clipped from V and 5 bases from J, the junction kept 15 bases outside the gene matches. Germline V gene data show CDR1 as SGHAT and CDR2 as FQDESV (reference sequence). The length of the CDR3 is 19 residues. The CDR3 sequence: CASSPPLRTSGGAGETQYF. The DNA of the CDR3 is TGTGCCAGCAGCCCACCCCTACGGACTAGCGGGGGGGCCGGGGAGACCCAGTACTTC.

The rearrangement links TRBV2 to TRBJ2-5; D remains unclear. The CDR3 covers 15 residues. V shed 5 bases and J shed 1 base, with 14 bases lying between them. Germline CDR1 SNHLY, CDR2 FYNNEI. Here the CDR3 reads CASSLGDRIQETQYF. The CDR3 coding sequence is TGTGCCAGCAGTCTCGGAGACCGCATCCAAGAGACCCAGTACTTC.

The chain carries TRBV19 and TRBJ1-2; TRBD1 matches 9 bases. The CDR3 has 18 residues. After removal of 3 bases from V and 3 bases from J, the junction contained 14 bases not matched to a gene. The germline gives CDR1 LNHDA, CDR2 SQIVND (reference sequence). This CDR3 reads CASSIGGPRDRDHYGYTF. In nucleotides, the CDR3 is TGTGCCAGTAGTATTGGTGGCCCCCGGGACAGGGACCACTATGGCTACACCTTC. The full variable domain, with the rest looked up from reference TRBV19 and TRBJ1-2, is DGGITQSPKYLFRKEGQNVTLSCEQNLNHDAMYWYRQDPGQGLRLIYYSQIVNDFQKGDIAEGYSVSREKKESFPLTVTSAQKNPTAFYLCASSIGGPRDRDHYGYTFGSGTRLTVV.

The chain has TRBV11-2 and TRBJ2-7, with 10 bases that match TRBD2. V lost 5 bases and J lost 3; bases outside the gene matches: 10. The CDR3 contains 16 residues. Per the germline V gene, CDR1 is SGHAT and CDR2 is FQNNGV. The CDR3 spells CASSPGGLAGVYEQYF. The CDR3 nucleotides read TGTGCCAGCAGCCCGGGGGGCCTAGCGGGGGTCTACGAGCAGTACTTC. The variable domain in full, with the rest retrieved from reference TRBV11-2 and TRBJ2-7, is EAGVAQSPRYKIIEKRQSVAFWCNPISGHATLYWYQQILGQGPKLLIQFQNNGVVDDSQLPKDRFSAERLKGVDSTLKIQPAKLEDSAVYLCASSPGGLAGVYEQYFGPGTRLTVT.

The rearrangement links TRBV7-8 to TRBJ1-1; D possibly corresponds to TRBD1 (5 bases). The germline V and J ends were trimmed by 3 bases and 5 bases, with 16 bases remaining between them. This CDR3 comprises 15 residues. Germline V gene data show CDR1 as SGHVS and CDR2 as FQNEAQ. This CDR3 is CASSFGRDEWTEAFF. DNA of the CDR3: TGTGCCAGCAGCTTTGGCAGGGATGAGTGGACTGAAGCTTTCTTT.

DNA of the CDR3: TGTGCCAGCAGCCGCTCCAGGGGGCTGGGGGAAAAACTGTTTTTT. Translated: CASSRSRGLGEKLFF. V gene TRBV14 combines with J gene TRBJ1-4; 8 bases agree with TRBD1. There are 15 residues in the CDR3. The V segment lost 4 bases and the J segment 8 bases; nucleotides outside the gene matches: 9. Germline V gives CDR1 SGHDN, CDR2 FVKESK.

J is TRBJ2-1 and V is TRBV9, with TRBD1 matching 9 bases. CDR1 and CDR2 from the germline V gene are SGDLS and YYNGEE. After removal of 0 bases from V and 9 bases from J, the junction contained 10 bases not matched to a gene. The CDR3 contains 16 residues. CDR3 DNA sequence: TGTGCCAGCAGCGTAGCTGAGGGACAGGGAGAAAGTGAGCAGTTCTTC. Protein sequence: CASSVAEGQGESEQFF.

Of note for this clone: This sample also contains other DNA sequences that code for the same CDR3. The chain has TRBV7-2 and TRBJ2-7; 7 bases map to TRBD1. Germline CDR1 and CDR2: SGHTA and FQGNSA. J gave up 1 base and V 2 bases, and 2 bases lay outside the gene matches. The CDR3 is 14 residues long. CDR3 DNA: TGTGCCAGCAGCTTATGCAGGGGGTCCTACGAGCAGTACTTC. It encodes CASSLCRGSYEQYF.

The rearrangement joins TRBV18 to TRBJ1-2; a weak D match, TRBD1 (5 bases). The germline gives CDR1 KGHSH, CDR2 LQKENI. The CDR3 is 17 amino acids. The germline V and J ends were trimmed by 4 bases and 1 base, with 19 bases remaining between them. This CDR3 is CASSLTPIRGVNYGYTF. The CDR3 DNA is TGTGCCAGCTCACTCACCCCGATCCGGGGGGTTAACTATGGCTACACCTTC.

The rearrangement joins TRBV10-3 to TRBJ2-7; 8 nucleotides match TRBD2. Trimming removed 4 bases from V and 3 bases from J; junction bases left unmatched: 2. Per germline, CDR1 ENHRY and CDR2 SYGVKD. CDR3 length equals 13 residues. CDR3 loop: CAISAGGLYEQYF. The CDR3 DNA reads TGTGCCATCAGTGCGGGAGGGCTCTACGAGCAGTACTTC.

The chain uses TRBV14 and TRBJ1-2, with 8 bases aligning to TRBD1. V dropped 5 bases and J dropped 3; count of bases not matched to a gene: 11. In germline, CDR1 is SGHDN, CDR2 FVKESK. The CDR3 extends over 16 amino acids. DNA of the CDR3: TGTGCCAGCAGCATAAGACAGGGGTTTGGGGACTATGGCTACACCTTC. Its protein product is CASSIRQGFGDYGYTF.

The rearrangement uses TRBV4-2 and TRBJ2-1; 7 bases match TRBD2. There are 23 residues in the CDR3. The germline V gene encodes CDR1 LGHNA and CDR2 YNFKEQ. J gave up 0 bases and V 4 bases, and 27 bases lay outside the gene matches. This CDR3 reads CASSLLFLSLGLVYLSSYNEQFF. CDR3 bases: TGTGCCAGCAGCCTACTGTTTTTATCCCTCGGACTAGTGTACCTTAGCTCCTACAATGAGCAGTTCTTC.

This clone was recorded once. The CDR3 sequence: CASSEWGSGLADTGELFF. The CDR3 DNA is TGCGCCAGCAGTGAGTGGGGAAGTGGACTAGCGGACACCGGGGAGCTGTTTTTT. The V and J genes are TRBV10-2 and TRBJ2-2, with 10 bases aligning to TRBD2. V lost 1 base, J lost 3 bases, and 8 bases stayed unmatched. The length of the CDR3 is 18 residues. CDR1 is WSHSY and CDR2 is SAAADI in the germline V gene.

The chain couples TRBV5-1 to TRBJ1-4, with 9 bases identical to TRBD1. With 0 bases clipped from V and 0 bases from J, the junction kept 18 bases outside the gene matches. The CDR3 spans 22 residues. CDR1 is SGHRS, CDR2 YFSETQ, per germline. CDR3 coding DNA: TGCGCCAGCAGCTTGGAGCCTAAAAGTCGGTGGGACAGGGCTGCAACTAATGAAAAACTGTTTTTT. Protein sequence: CASSLEPKSRWDRAATNEKLFF.

The chain is built from TRBV11-2 and TRBJ2-7; TRBD1 matches at 9 bases. Germline V CDR1 and CDR2: SGHAT, FQNNGV. The ends lost 6 bases at V and 4 bases at J; junction bases unmatched: 13. The CDR3 spans 16 residues. For the CDR3, the DNA is TGTGCCAGCAGTTTTCTAACCCGGACAGGGGCGTACGAGCAGTACTTC. It specifies CASSFLTRTGAYEQYF. Supplemented by reference TRBV11-2 and TRBJ2-7, the full variable domain reads EAGVAQSPRYKIIEKRQSVAFWCNPISGHATLYWYQQILGQGPKLLIQFQNNGVVDDSQLPKDRFSAERLKGVDSTLKIQPAKLEDSAVYLCASSFLTRTGAYEQYFGPGTRLTVT.

The chain recombines TRBV4-1 with TRBJ2-3, with D possibly matching TRBD2 (6 bases). V lost 4 bases, J lost 5 bases, and 19 bases lay in between. Per the germline V gene, CDR1 is MGHRA and CDR2 is YSYEKL. This CDR3 is 16 amino acids long. The DNA of the CDR3 is TGCGCCAGCAGCCCTCACCGGGACTTAGTAGGAGATACGCAGTATTTT. Translating gives CASSPHRDLVGDTQYF.

This clone was recorded only once. The rearrangement uses TRBV5-1 and TRBJ2-1; TRBD2 is a possible D gene (6 bases). Germline V CDR1 and CDR2: SGHRS, YFSETQ. Deletions cut 3 bases from V and 1 base from J, with 11 bases between. The CDR3 consists of 15 residues. The CDR3 DNA sequence: TGCGCCAGCAGCTATACTAGCCGATCCTACAATGAGCAGTTCTTC. Translated: CASSYTSRSYNEQFF.

This chain joins TRBV6-1 and TRBJ1-5, with D perhaps matching TRBD1 (5 bases). Germline V gene data show CDR1 as MNHNS and CDR2 as SASEGT. V was cut by 1 base and J by 6 bases, with 7 bases left in between. The CDR3 runs to 13 residues. The CDR3 region is CASSEGGGQPQHF. CDR3 sequence (DNA): TGTGCCAGCAGTGAAGGGGGGGGTCAGCCCCAGCATTTT.

In its sample, this clone was seen once. The chain recombines TRBV4-1 with TRBJ2-3; D gene uncertain. The CDR3 sequence is 15 residues long. Germline CDR1 MGHRA, CDR2 YSYEKL. Trimming removed 1 base from V and 4 bases from J, with 12 bases in between. CDR3 amino acids: CASSQAMKSPDTQYF. CDR3 DNA: TGCGCCAGCAGCCAAGCGATGAAGAGCCCAGATACGCAGTATTTT.

The genes are TRBV14 and TRBJ2-2; the D gene is possibly TRBD1 (6 bases). The CDR3 runs 17 residues. In germline, CDR1 is SGHDN, CDR2 FVKESK. Trimming cost V 1 base and J 6 bases, with 18 bases left between them. The CDR3 loop is CASSQAGALRAPGELFF. Written as DNA, the CDR3 is TGTGCCAGCAGCCAAGCAGGGGCGTTAAGGGCACCCGGGGAGCTGTTTTTT.

This clone appeared a single time. The chain carries TRBV6-5 and TRBJ1-1, with D perhaps TRBD1 (6 bases). V lost 6 bases and J lost 0, with 14 bases in between. The CDR3 loop spans 15 amino acids. Germline-derived CDR1 and CDR2 are MNHEY and SVGAGI. CDR3 nucleotide sequence: TGTGCCAGCAGAAGGGACAAAGACATGAACACTGAAGCTTTCTTT. It codes for CASRRDKDMNTEAFF.

The V call is TRBV9, the J call TRBJ2-2; tentative D call: TRBD1 (6 bases). Germline CDR1 reads SGDLS; CDR2 reads YYNGEE. The V and J ends lost 2 bases and 5 bases respectively, with 10 bases between them. This CDR3 has 14 residues. In DNA form, the CDR3 reads TGTGCCAGCAGCGTCAAAACAGGGACCGGGGAGCTGTTTTTT. Residues: CASSVKTGTGELFF.

The chain recombines TRBV27 with TRBJ1-6; D is possibly TRBD1 (5 bases). V was shortened by 6 bases and J by 5 bases, with 14 bases between the two germline ends. Looked up from germline, CDR1 is MNHEY and CDR2 is SMNVEV (reference sequence). The CDR3 length is 15 residues. The CDR3 protein is CASSSGGGDNSPLHF. Here the CDR3 DNA reads TGTGCCAGCAGCTCCGGTGGAGGGGATAATTCACCCCTCCACTTT.

The CDR3 bases are TGTGCCAGCAGCCCGGCCGGGGACTGGAGCTCCTATAATTCACCCCTCCACTTT. Translation gives CASSPAGDWSSYNSPLHF. The chain couples TRBV11-2 to TRBJ1-6; D is possibly TRBD1 (5 bases). V lost 5 bases and J lost 0, with 17 bases in between. Germline loops: CDR1 SGHAT, CDR2 FQNNGV. This CDR3 comprises 18 residues.

The rearrangement uses TRBV4-2 and TRBJ2-3; TRBD2 agrees at 8 bases. Germline CDR1 is LGHNA and CDR2 is YNFKEQ. V was pared by 2 bases and J by 5 bases, with 9 bases of the junction left unmatched. The CDR3 runs to 16 residues. CDR3 sequence: CASSQLLAGGGDTQYF. Written as DNA, the CDR3 is TGTGCCAGCAGCCAACTCCTCGCGGGGGGAGGAGATACGCAGTATTTT.

The genes are TRBV5-1 and TRBJ1-2; 7 positions agree with TRBD1. The CDR3 is made up of 13 amino acids. V trimming: 0 bases; J trimming: 11 bases; junction bases outside the gene matches: 7. Germline CDR1 is SGHRS and CDR2 is YFSETQ. The CDR3 bases are TGCGCCAGCAGCTTGGCAGGGGGTGTTTTTTACACCTTC. This codes for CASSLAGGVFYTF. The complete variable domain, with remaining parts taken from reference TRBV5-1 and TRBJ1-2, reads KAGVTQTPRYLIKTRGQQVTLSCSPISGHRSVSWYQQTPGQGLQFLFEYFSETQRNKGNFPGRFSGRQFSNSRSEMNVSTLELGDSALYLCASSLAGGVFYTFGSGTRLTVV.

The chain employs TRBV2 and TRBJ1-1; maybe TRBD1 (5 bases). Looked up from germline, CDR1 is SNHLY and CDR2 is FYNNEI. This CDR3 is 14 amino acids long. Trimming took off 7 bases at V and 6 bases at J, with 18 bases between the two ends. CDR3 protein: CASIRGGERAEAFF. CDR3 in DNA: TGTGCCAGCATCCGGGGGGGGGAACGCGCTGAAGCTTTCTTT. Looking up the rest from reference TRBV2 and TRBJ1-1 gives the full variable domain: EPEVTQTPSHQVTQMGQEVILRCVPISNHLYFYWYRQILGQKVEFLVSFYNNEISEKSEIFDDQFSVERPDGSNFTLKIRSTKLEDSAMYFCASIRGGERAEAFFGQGTRLTVV.

The V call is TRBV2, the J call TRBJ2-3, with 7 positions matching TRBD1. This CDR3 spans 16 amino acids. The germline V gene has CDR1 SNHLY and CDR2 FYNNEI. Germline trimming cut 4 bases from V and 6 bases from J; bases unmatched to any gene: 13. The CDR3 loop reads CASSAVQGPGGDTQYF. CDR3 sequence (DNA): TGTGCCAGCAGTGCCGTACAGGGGCCGGGCGGTGATACGCAGTATTTT.

The rearrangement joins TRBV2 to TRBJ1-2; 9 bases are shared with TRBD1. CDR3 size: 15 residues. After removal of 6 bases from V and 4 bases from J, the junction contained 9 bases not matched to a gene. CDR1 is SNHLY, CDR2 FYNNEI, per germline. This CDR3 is CASRMRQGVFYGYTF. CDR3 nucleotide sequence: TGTGCCAGCAGAATGCGACAGGGGGTGTTCTATGGCTACACCTTC.